This record looks at one T cell receptor (beta chain) sequence and its context. There is no known antigen for this receptor. Nothing much larger sits one base from this clone, and base qualities are not available. Peripheral blood CD8+ and CD4+ T cells from healthy donors, Susac syndrome patients and multiple sclerosis patients were profiled using high-throughput TCR beta sequencing. The multiple sclerosis controls were treatment-naive patients whose relapsing-remitting disease, either stable or active, fulfilled the revised McDonald criteria. Bulk CD8+ and CD4+ T cells were purified magnetically by negative isolation, whereas CD8+ TEMRA cells were enriched by FACS. Blood was drawn into EDTA tubes, processed within 24 hours, and PBMCs were isolated by density gradient centrifugation. PBMCs intended for TCR sequencing were cryopreserved in liquid nitrogen and were subsequently thawed in a 37 degrees C water bath. The sorted or isolated CD4+, CD8+ and CD8+ TEMRA cells had a purity of 90% or higher.

RNA was extracted using the RNeasy kit, and about 0.45 to 1 ug of the RNA was reverse transcribed with random hexamers. The immunoSEQ multiplex PCR assay, which covers 54 Vbeta and 13 Jbeta segments, was used to amplify TCR beta CDR3 regions. PCR amplification bias was corrected by using a synthetic template baseline for primer optimization and computational correction. From the authors' description of their analysis: Reads were annotated to V, D and J genes according to IMGT and were analyzed with immunoSEQ Analyzer, with only productive sequences retained. To calculate clonality, Shannon entropy was normalized by log2 of the number of productive unique sequences and then subtracted from one. For each patient and control, public and private clones were evaluated among the 100 most prevalent clones. Susac-specific clones were defined as absent from healthy and MS cohorts, 850 to 1,300 published viral clones and other ImmuneACCESS disease sequences. TCRdb reprocessed the public reads (quality trimming at Q25 with fastp, clone calling with MiXCR) and kept in-frame beta chains. Each entry is one CDR3 protein sequence, shown with its most common DNA and genes. Here the V and J calls rest on TCRdb's processing, not on the authors' analysis. This sample lists 250,000 to 300,000 distinct CDR3 sequences; more than 75% were detected once. The top ten clones comprise over 0.09% of the sample.

This specimen belongs to a study of CD8 T cells in Susac syndrome (dated by TCRdb to the late 2010s). With respect to the entire study: Whether CD8+ T cell activation and differentiation in Susac syndrome was antigen driven was tested using repertoire sequencing. Clonality of the CD8+ T cell repertoire was compared between about a dozen healthy donors, roughly 14 Susac syndrome patients and under 19 multiple sclerosis patients.

V is clipped by 2 bases and J by 6 bases, and the sequence between their germline boundaries is 14 bases long. The CDR3 numbers 15 residues from cysteine through phenylalanine. Just CDR3 DNA is preserved here, 45 bases in frame from base 1. From the germline V gene (reference sequence), CDR1 is MNHEY and CDR2 is SMNVEV. Broader findings and caveats from the paper: The TCR sequencing and HLA analysis was acknowledged to have included a relatively small number of individuals.

Recombination connected TRBV27 to TRBJ1-5, with the D gene not confidently named. The sample consisted of CD8+ T cells from PBMCs. The sequence derives from a human donor with multiple sclerosis. The sequenced DNA is TGTGCCAGCAGTTTAACAGCCGGGGAGGGTCAGCCCCAGCATTTT. Its translation reads: CASSLTAGEGQPQHF.